The rows below give T cell receptor beta chains drawn from one sample of a study of tumor-infiltrating lymphocytes in oesophageal squamous cell carcinoma. TCRdb passed the PCR reads through MiXCR, listing each CDR3 protein once. The data hold 20,000 or so distinct CDR3 sequences, with roughly 40% observed a single time. Material: esophageal tumor tissue. The receptors were gathered from a male donor with esophageal squamous cell carcinoma. Both conserved end residues are part of each CDR3. A D gene is named only where the DNA matches it firmly. Clone sizes are given selectively: once, few, many, or a class where the clone is expanded.

D: -
V: TRBV28
size: many
J: TRBJ1-5
CDR3: CASSLRDFNQPQHF
DNA: TGTGCCAGCAGTTTGCGGGACTTCAATCAGCCCCAGCATTTT

D: TRBD2
V: TRBV6-6
size: -
J: TRBJ2-3
CDR3: CASSNSGGTDTQYF
DNA: TGTGCCAGCAGCAATAGCGGGGGCACAGATACGCAGTATTTT

D: TRBD1
V: TRBV7-6
size: -
J: TRBJ2-5
CDR3: CASSRGQGAMETQYF
DNA: TGTGCTAGCAGCCGCGGACAGGGGGCGATGGAGACCCAGTACTTC

D: -
V: TRBV7-9
size: many
J: TRBJ2-7
CDR3: CASSPRDLLYSYNEQYF
DNA: TGTGCCAGCAGCCCCCGGGACTTACTTTACTCCTACAATGAGCAGTACTTC

D: -
V: TRBV7-6
size: -
J: TRBJ2-1
CDR3: CASSLDSASWTQFF
DNA: TGTGCTAGCAGCCTCGACTCGGCCAGTTGGACCCAGTTCTTC

D: TRBD2
V: TRBV6-1
size: -
J: TRBJ2-3
CDR3: CASSEFAGGKDTQYF
DNA: TGTGCCAGCAGTGAATTTGCGGGAGGGAAGGATACGCAGTATTTT

D: -
V: TRBV7-2
size: few
J: TRBJ2-5
CDR3: CASSPAWARQETQYF
DNA: TGTGCCAGCAGCCCTGCATGGGCCCGCCAAGAGACCCAGTACTTC

D: TRBD1
V: TRBV5-1
size: many
J: TRBJ2-5
CDR3: CASSLPGQGASRQETQYF
DNA: TGCGCCAGCAGCTTGCCGGGACAGGGGGCGAGTCGGCAAGAGACCCAGTACTTC

D: -
V: TRBV27
size: few
J: TRBJ2-1
CDR3: CASSLGAVSYNEQFF
DNA: TGTGCCAGCAGTTTAGGGGCGGTATCCTACAATGAGCAGTTCTTC

D: -
V: TRBV5-1
size: -
J: TRBJ2-1
CDR3: CASSPLTSSYNEQFF
DNA: TGCGCCAGCAGCCCGCTGACTAGCTCCTACAATGAGCAGTTCTTC

D: -
V: TRBV7-2
size: -
J: TRBJ1-1
CDR3: CASSPLENTEAFF
DNA: TGTGCCAGCAGCCCACTCGAGAACACTGAAGCTTTCTTT

D: -
V: TRBV7-8
size: medium-sized
J: TRBJ1-4
CDR3: CASTSGDGIANEKLFF
DNA: TGTGCCAGCACCTCAGGGGACGGCATAGCTAATGAAAAACTGTTTTTT

D: TRBD2
V: TRBV10-3
size: many
J: TRBJ2-2
CDR3: CAIGSGRESTGELFF
DNA: TGTGCCATCGGTAGCGGGAGGGAAAGCACCGGGGAGCTGTTTTTT

D: -
V: TRBV7-3
size: once
J: TRBJ2-7
CDR3: CASSLRRGYNEQYF
DNA: TGTGCCAGCAGCTTACGAAGGGGATACAATGAGCAGTACTTC

D: TRBD2
V: TRBV7-3
size: many
J: TRBJ2-3
CDR3: CASSISGGEDTQYF
DNA: TGTGCCAGCAGCATCAGCGGGGGGGAAGATACGCAGTATTTT

D: -
V: TRBV5-4
size: many
J: TRBJ2-3
CDR3: CASSLKLASTDTQYF
DNA: TGTGCCAGCAGCTTGAAACTAGCCAGCACAGATACGCAGTATTTT

D: -
V: TRBV6-1
size: many
J: TRBJ2-5
CDR3: CASSVRLVNEQYF
DNA: TGTGCCAGCAGTGTCCGACTAGTAAATGAGCAGTACTTC

D: -
V: TRBV11-2
size: -
J: TRBJ1-1
CDR3: CASTSYYDTEAFF
DNA: TGTGCCAGCACCAGCTATTATGACACTGAAGCTTTCTTT

D: TRBD1
V: TRBV28
size: many
J: TRBJ1-1
CDR3: CASSLLSWLGQMNTEAFF
DNA: TGTGCCAGCAGTTTATTGAGTTGGTTGGGACAGATGAACACTGAAGCTTTCTTT

D: TRBD2
V: TRBV20-1
size: -
J: TRBJ2-7
CDR3: CSAPSGRSSYEQYF
DNA: TGCAGTGCCCCCAGCGGGAGGAGCTCCTACGAGCAGTACTTC

D: -
V: TRBV28
size: medium-sized
J: TRBJ1-5
CDR3: CASSLSAYQPQHF
DNA: TGTGCCAGCAGTTTATCAGCTTATCAGCCCCAGCATTTT

D: -
V: TRBV6-1
size: many
J: TRBJ2-7
CDR3: CASSVYFYEQYF
DNA: TGTGCCAGCAGTGTATACTTCTACGAGCAGTACTTC

D: TRBD1
V: TRBV7-9
size: few
J: TRBJ2-7
CDR3: CASSFSGQGAYEQYF
DNA: TGTGCCAGCAGCTTTTCGGGACAGGGGGCCTACGAGCAGTACTTC

D: -
V: TRBV27
size: -
J: TRBJ2-1
CDR3: CASTSESGRFYNEQFF
DNA: TGTGCCAGCACCTCCGAGTCGGGACGGTTCTACAATGAGCAGTTCTTC